What follows describes a single T cell receptor beta chain. Antigen: not known. This entry belongs to a study of post-analysis software for immune sequencing data. Regarding the study as a whole: Patients carried several TRBV segments more frequently than controls did, and TRBV5-6, TRBV5-1 and TRBV20-1 were among them. In multiple sclerosis, normalized Chao1 diversity was significantly below that of controls.

Every TCR beta cDNA library bore unique molecular identifiers. TCRdb ran MiXCR on the PCR reads and lists one entry per CDR3 protein. The table lists about 460,000 distinct CDR3 sequences, around 40% of them singletons. This CDR3 region has 16 residues. Germline V gives CDR1 MNHEY, CDR2 SVGAGI. The V and J ends lost 0 bases and 8 bases, in that order; junction bases with no gene match: 9. What was sequenced was blood. The TCR was taken from a girl under 18 with multiple sclerosis. The chain is built from TRBV6-5 and TRBJ2-1, with TRBD2 matching 8 bases. This CDR3 is CASSYSLTGGLDEQFF. DNA of the CDR3: TGTGCCAGCAGTTACTCCCTAACGGGAGGGTTGGATGAGCAGTTCTTC.